This TCR beta chain was recovered during a study of cytomegalovirus exposure and HLA in healthy donors. In the case of this clone: The antigen is undetermined.

Whole-study findings and limits: The study listed roughly 150 cytomegalovirus-associated TCR beta chains.

The V end lost 4 bases, the J end lost 5 bases, and 12 bases lay between the germline ends. The germline V gene encodes CDR1 SGHNT and CDR2 YYREEE (reference sequence). The CDR3 runs 13 residues. Clones were sequenced by immunoSEQ multiplex PCR, and TCRdb holds only the in-frame ones, with some missing. The sample has about 160,000 clones, 85% to 90% seen once. Material: PBMCs. The sequence derives from a young woman in good health and CMV-seropositive. The rearrangement uses TRBV5-4 and TRBJ2-5; D uncertain. The CDR3 loop reads CASSGPKMETQYF. For the CDR3, the DNA is TGTGCCAGCAGCGGCCCCAAAATGGAGACCCAGTACTTC.